A single T cell receptor beta chain is shown here with its context. What it recognizes is unknown. Sequencing used immunoSEQ version 4 in survey mode. Profiling relied on immunoSEQ multiplex PCR, and the TCRdb table lists in-frame clones only, not all of them. The sample lists 50,000 to 65,000 clones, roughly 77% occurring once. These data belong to a study of persistence of HIV-infected CD4 T cells. The V gene lost 0 bases and the J gene lost 0 bases, with 13 bases spanning the gap. The length of the CDR3 is 17 residues. Germline CDR1 reads SGHRS; CDR2 reads YFSETQ. The stimulus was an HIV-1 Gag 15-mer peptide pool, 0.95 to 1 ug/peptide/mL. Sorted nonresponding memory CD4+ T cells were CD40L-negative, CD69-negative, CD45RO-high.

The TCR comes from an adult man with HIV who was CMV-seropositive. This material consisted of CD4+ T cells sorted from PBMCs after 18-hour stimulation, taken from a patient who received antiretroviral therapy. The V call is TRBV5-1, the J call TRBJ2-4; the D gene could be TRBD1 or TRBD2 (5 bases each). CDR3 in DNA: TGCGCCAGCAGCTTGGTTCGGCAGGGAGTAGCCAAAAACATTCAGTACTTC. This translates into CASSLVRQGVAKNIQYF.